The rows below give T cell receptor beta chains drawn from one sample of a study of regulatory T cells in long-lasting Graves disease. TCRdb itself ran the multiplex PCR reads through MiXCR, one entry per CDR3 protein. The table shows around 430,000 distinct CDR3 sequences, with around a fifth occurring only once. The sequencing used peripheral blood mononuclear cells (PBMCs), collected when the disease was refractory, from a patient treated with antithyroid drugs. Receptor source: a female donor with Graves disease. Each CDR3 is given with its conserved first and last residue. D genes are given only for firm matches. Not all rows give a size; the values are once, few, many and, for expanded clones, a class.

j_gene | d_gene | v_gene | abundance | CDR3nt | CDR3aa
TRBJ1-1 | TRBD1 | TRBV19 | few | TGTGCCAGTAGTATAGTAGGGGAGACACAGGGGGCGAGTACTGAAGCTTTCTTT | CASSIVGETQGASTEAFF
TRBJ2-7 | - | TRBV9 | - | TGTGCCAGCAGCGTAGGCCCGGGGAACTACGAGCAGTACTTC | CASSVGPGNYEQYF
TRBJ1-2 | TRBD1 | TRBV7-2 | many | TGTGCCAGCAGCCGCCCCGGACAGGGAAGTGGCTACACCTTC | CASSRPGQGSGYTF
TRBJ2-6 | - | TRBV20-1 | few | TGCAGTGCTAGCAGACGGGAAGCGGGGGCCAACGTCCTGACTTTC | CSASRREAGANVLTF
TRBJ1-5 | - | TRBV2 | - | TGTGCCAGCACCCTCGGAAGCAATCAGCCCCAGCATTTT | CASTLGSNQPQHF
TRBJ1-3 | - | TRBV29-1 | few | TGCAGCGTTGAACTTCCAGGCAACACCATATATTTT | CSVELPGNTIYF
TRBJ2-7 | - | TRBV10-3 | few | TGTGCCATCAGGCGGGACGGATCCTACGAGCAGTACTTC | CAIRRDGSYEQYF
TRBJ2-3 | - | TRBV5-1 | few | TGCGCCAGCAGCTTAGAGGCCGGGGACACAGATACGCAGTATTTT | CASSLEAGDTDTQYF
TRBJ1-1 | - | TRBV5-1 | - | TGCGCCAGCAGCTTGGGGTGGCAGCGAACTGAAGCTTTCTTT | CASSLGWQRTEAFF
TRBJ1-2 | TRBD1 | TRBV9 | few | TGTGCCAGCAGCGGGGACAGGGGGAGTGGCTACACCTTC | CASSGDRGSGYTF
TRBJ1-4 | - | TRBV10-2 | - | TGCGCCAGCAGTGAGTTCGCAGGGTCTAATGAAAAACTGTTTTTT | CASSEFAGSNEKLFF
TRBJ1-1 | - | TRBV7-2 | - | TGTGCCAGCAGTTTTAGCGGGGGGGCCGGAGATGGCACTGAAGCTTTCTTT | CASSFSGGAGDGTEAFF
TRBJ2-1 | - | TRBV28 | few | TGTGCCAGCAGTTTACCCGGGTATGAGCAGTTCTTC | CASSLPGYEQFF
TRBJ1-5 | TRBD1 | TRBV10-3 | few | TGTGCCATCCTCAAGATTAGGGGGCGAAGTGGGCCCCAGCATTTT | CAILKIRGRSGPQHF
TRBJ2-2 | TRBD2 | TRBV24-1 | - | TGTGCCACCAGTGATGGGACTAGCGGAAACACCGGGGAGCTGTTTTTT | CATSDGTSGNTGELFF
TRBJ1-1 | TRBD1 | TRBV28 | many | TGTGCCAGCAGTGCCAGCCCCCCCCGACAGGGGTTTTGGGCTGAAGCTTTCTTT | CASSASPPRQGFWAEAFF
TRBJ2-5 | - | TRBV30 | - | TGTGCCTGGAGTGTAAAGACGACTGGTGAGCAGTACTTC | CAWSVKTTGEQYF
TRBJ1-4 | - | TRBV19 | few | TGTGCCAGTAGTGATGGACAGAGAGGTGAAAAACTGTTTTTT | CASSDGQRGEKLFF
TRBJ1-3 | - | TRBV28 | many | TGTGCCAGCAACCTGGGGGACTCTGGAAACACCATATATTTT | CASNLGDSGNTIYF
TRBJ2-7 | - | TRBV7-2 | many | TGTGCCAGCAGCCGGCCTGGGGGATACGAGCAGTACTTC | CASSRPGGYEQYF
TRBJ2-4 | - | TRBV18 | few | TGTGCCAGCTCACCATGGGCAGGGGCGCTAGCCAAAAACATTCAGTACTTC | CASSPWAGALAKNIQYF
TRBJ1-3 | - | TRBV4-1 | - | TGCGCCAGCAGCCAAGATTCCGAGAGCTCTGGAAACACCATATATTTT | CASSQDSESSGNTIYF
TRBJ1-5 | TRBD1 | TRBV12-3/TRBV12-4 | many | TGTGCCAGCAGTTCTTCAGGGGGCCACCAGCCCCAGCATTTT | CASSSSGGHQPQHF
TRBJ1-4 | TRBD1 | TRBV2 | many | TGTGCCAGCGTAAGGGACAGAACTAATGAAAAACTGTTTTTT | CASVRDRTNEKLFF
TRBJ2-7 | - | TRBV20-1 | few | TGCAGTGCTAGATCGCACCACCTGGCCACCTCCTACGAGCAGTACTTC | CSARSHHLATSYEQYF
TRBJ2-2 | TRBD2 | TRBV19 | - | TGTGCCAGTAGTTATCGGACGGCCCAGCTCCTAGCGGGAAACACCGGGGAGCTGTTTTTT | CASSYRTAQLLAGNTGELFF